This T cell receptor beta chain was sequenced during a study of regulatory T cells in long-lasting Graves disease. Time point meaning: newly diagnosed GD, antithyroid drugs for less than 3 months. After RNA was extracted from PBMCs, the TCR library was made from it. This clonotype has a count of ten or more. In building TCR beta libraries, iRepertoire HTBI primers were used together with Arm-PCR of CDR3 regions. TCRdb processed the multiplex PCR reads anew with MiXCR; each CDR3 protein has one entry. The top ten hold about 10% of the sample, which has 400,000 to 550,000 distinct CDR3 sequences, 16% seen once. V lost 5 bases, J lost 2 bases, and 10 bases lay in between. The germline V gene has CDR1 SGHAT and CDR2 FQNNGV. This CDR3 has 13 amino acids. These data were also filed under a second study, of T cells in Graves' hyperthyroidism and ophthalmopathy.

The sample in question was peripheral blood mononuclear cells (PBMCs), obtained at new diagnosis, from a patient treated with antithyroid drugs. The rearrangement uses TRBV11-2 and TRBJ2-7; D may correspond to TRBD1 or TRBD2 (6 bases each). The TCR originated in a woman aged 25 to 45 with Graves disease. The CDR3: CASSPGGPYEQYF. The DNA of the CDR3 is TGTGCCAGCAGCCCTGGGGGGCCCTACGAGCAGTACTTC. Drawing the rest from reference TRBV11-2 and TRBJ2-7, the complete variable domain is EAGVAQSPRYKIIEKRQSVAFWCNPISGHATLYWYQQILGQGPKLLIQFQNNGVVDDSQLPKDRFSAERLKGVDSTLKIQPAKLEDSAVYLCASSPGGPYEQYFGPGTRLTVT.